This passage covers 4 T cell receptor beta chains from one sample sequenced in a study of shared clonotypes between healthy human individuals. Generated by immunoSEQ multiplex PCR, the TCRdb table keeps only in-frame clones and is missing some. The sample has about 2.4 million clones, more than 85% seen once. What was sequenced was naive CD4+ T cells from PBMCs. Subset of the sample: CD45RA+ positively selected. Source of these receptors: a man younger than 35 in good health. Some clones in this sample may be carry-over from other donors' samples.

The chain carries TRBV6-5 and TRBJ1-1; D is perhaps TRBD1 (5 bases). With 6 bases removed from V and 6 bases from J, the gap between germline ends came to 20 bases. CDR1 and CDR2 (germline): MNHEY, SVGAGI. The CDR3 is 15 residues long. CDR3 sequence: CASSRLRGGRAEAFF. The CDR3, as DNA: TGTGCCAGCAGCCGTTTGCGCGGGGGACGAGCTGAAGCTTTCTTT.

This clone was detected once. This chain joins TRBV7-3 and TRBJ2-6, with 7 bases aligning to TRBD1. Germline V gives CDR1 SGHTA, CDR2 FQGTGA. After removal of 4 bases from V and 0 bases from J, the junction contained 12 bases not matched to a gene. The CDR3 length is 19 residues. The CDR3: CASSSKTGTELSGANVLTF. The CDR3 DNA reads as TGTGCCAGCAGCTCAAAAACCGGGACAGAGCTCTCTGGGGCCAACGTCCTGACTTTC.

The DNA for the CDR3 is TGTGCCAGCAGCTTTGGAGCGTGGGAGGACGGGGAGCTGTTTTTT. Translating gives CASSFGAWEDGELFF. The genes are TRBV5-4 and TRBJ2-2, with D perhaps matching TRBD2 (6 bases). V lost 2 bases and J 7 bases, leaving 15 bases between the germline ends. CDR1 SGHNT and CDR2 YYREEE come from the germline V gene (reference sequence). CDR3 length: 15 amino acids.

This chain uses TRBV7-6 with TRBJ2-7; D is undetermined. Trimming removed 5 bases at V and 3 bases at J, with 11 bases between. Looked up from germline, CDR1 is SGHVS and CDR2 is FNYEAQ. The CDR3 sequence is 13 residues long. CDR3 residues: CASSPEAIYEQYF. The CDR3 DNA reads TGTGCCAGCAGCCCCGAGGCGATCTACGAGCAGTACTTC.